The 2 T cell receptor beta chains presented below share a single source sample, sequenced in a study of T cell responses to AZD1222 COVID-19 vaccine (dated by TCRdb to the early 2020s). Libraries were built with the immunoSEQ multiplex PCR assay. TCRdb mirrors the immuneACCESS table, restricted to in-frame sequences. Some clones are absent from its copies; in checked studies, under half trace to an unresolved V gene, and the reason for the others is unknown. Within this sample are under 150,000 clones, with roughly 91% of them counted one time only. The ten largest clones take up under 35% of the sample. The sample's time point label is to be understood as: baseline before first vaccination. Specimen: peripheral blood, collected on day 0 of AZD1222 vaccination. All receptors derive from an adult in good health.

This chain links TRBV29-1 with TRBJ2-1, with D perhaps matching TRBD2 (6 bases). CDR1 is SQVTM and CDR2 is ANQGSEA in the germline V gene. Trimming pared 3 bases from V and 5 bases from J, leaving 14 bases between. CDR3 length equals 14 residues. CDR3 coding DNA: TGCAGCGTTGAGGGGGGAGGCATTCACAATGAGCAGTTCTTC. Translation: CSVEGGGIHNEQFF.

The rearrangement joins TRBV5-1 to TRBJ2-5; TRBD2 matches 8 bases. The CDR3 is made up of 17 amino acids. Germline V gene data show CDR1 as SGHRS and CDR2 as YFSETQ. V lost 3 bases and J lost 4; bases outside the gene matches: 14. As DNA, the CDR3 is TGCGCCAGCAGCTACTCCCCTTCCGGGACTAGGGGAGAGACCCAGTACTTC. Its protein is CASSYSPSGTRGETQYF.